Listed below are T cell receptor beta chains from one sample, sequenced in a study of OX40 agonist ivuxolimab in advanced cancers. Assay: immunoSEQ multiplex PCR; the TCRdb copy retains only in-frame clones and omits some. The table records fewer than 50,000 clones, over 75% of them present only once. The sequencing here drew on CD4+ or CD8+ T cells sorted from blood, taken in a trial of the OX40 agonist ivuxolimab. Receptor source: an adult with an advanced solid tumor such as melanoma, head and neck, liver or kidney cancer. Each CDR3 is given with its conserved first and last residue. Fields, in order: CDR3 protein, CDR3 DNA, V gene, D gene, J gene, clone size. The D gene is left open where the match is weak. Not every row has a clone size; where given, it reads once, few, many or a size class.

CDR3 protein: CASSQDLGQPQHF
CDR3 DNA: TGCGCCAGCAGCCAAGATCTAGGTCAGCCCCAGCATTTT
V gene: TRBV4-3
D gene: .
J gene: TRBJ1-5
clone size: .

CDR3 protein: CASSLRTSGRANEQFF
CDR3 DNA: TGTGCCAGCAGCCTCCGGACTAGCGGGAGGGCGAATGAGCAGTTCTTC
V gene: TRBV7-9
D gene: TRBD2
J gene: TRBJ2-1
clone size: .

CDR3 protein: CAISESTGGVAGYTF
CDR3 DNA: TGTGCCATCAGTGAGTCGACGGGCGGTGTGGCGGGCTACACCTTC
V gene: TRBV10-3
D gene: .
J gene: TRBJ1-2
clone size: .

CDR3 protein: CASSLSRDEQFF
CDR3 DNA: TGTGCCAGCAGCTTAAGTCGGGATGAGCAGTTCTTC
V gene: TRBV11-3
D gene: .
J gene: TRBJ2-1
clone size: .

CDR3 protein: CASRGTLTDTQYF
CDR3 DNA: TGTGCCAGCCGCGGGACACTCACAGATACGCAGTATTTT
V gene: TRBV4-2
D gene: .
J gene: TRBJ2-3
clone size: .

CDR3 protein: CASSHRPEGDTIYF
CDR3 DNA: TGTGCCAGCAGCCACAGACCCGAAGGTGACACCATATATTTT
V gene: TRBV7-2
D gene: .
J gene: TRBJ1-3
clone size: .

CDR3 protein: CSVEGGAPSYNEQFF
CDR3 DNA: TGCAGCGTTGAAGGCGGAGCACCCTCCTACAATGAGCAGTTCTTC
V gene: TRBV29-1
D gene: .
J gene: TRBJ2-1
clone size: .

CDR3 protein: CASRLLDEQFF
CDR3 DNA: TGTGCCAGCAGGTTGTTGGATGAGCAGTTCTTC
V gene: TRBV6-5
D gene: .
J gene: TRBJ2-1
clone size: .

CDR3 protein: CASSGGDRGQAEAFF
CDR3 DNA: TGTGCCAGCAGCGGTGGGGACAGGGGGCAGGCTGAAGCTTTCTTT
V gene: TRBV9
D gene: TRBD1
J gene: TRBJ1-1
clone size: once

CDR3 protein: CASSVGTRDYNEQFF
CDR3 DNA: TGTGCCAGCAGCGTCGGGACCCGGGACTACAATGAGCAGTTCTTC
V gene: TRBV6-5
D gene: .
J gene: TRBJ2-1
clone size: .

CDR3 protein: CASSLSKRLVPYEQYF
CDR3 DNA: TGTGCCAGCAGTTTATCCAAGCGTTTGGTCCCCTACGAGCAGTACTTC
V gene: TRBV28
D gene: .
J gene: TRBJ2-7
clone size: .

CDR3 protein: CASSQDYGGNYGYTF
CDR3 DNA: TGCGCCAGCAGCCAAGATTACGGCGGTAACTATGGCTACACCTTC
V gene: TRBV4-3
D gene: .
J gene: TRBJ1-2
clone size: once

CDR3 protein: CASSSWGTDTQYF
CDR3 DNA: TGTGCCAGCAGCTCATGGGGGACAGATACGCAGTATTTT
V gene: TRBV11-2
D gene: .
J gene: TRBJ2-3
clone size: .

CDR3 protein: CASSKLSSYEQYF
CDR3 DNA: TGTGCCAGCAGCAAGTTAAGCTCCTACGAGCAGTACTTC
V gene: TRBV7-9
D gene: .
J gene: TRBJ2-7
clone size: .

CDR3 protein: CASSFSGDSYNEQFF
CDR3 DNA: TGTGCCAGCAGCTTTTCAGGGGACTCCTACAATGAGCAGTTCTTC
V gene: TRBV5-4
D gene: .
J gene: TRBJ2-1
clone size: few

CDR3 protein: CASSLVAHEQFF
CDR3 DNA: TGTGCCAGCAGCTTAGTGGCCCATGAGCAGTTCTTC
V gene: TRBV7-9
D gene: .
J gene: TRBJ2-1
clone size: once

CDR3 protein: CASSYRRTEAFF
CDR3 DNA: TGTGCCAGCTCCTACCGGAGAACTGAAGCTTTCTTT
V gene: TRBV11-2
D gene: .
J gene: TRBJ1-1
clone size: .

CDR3 protein: CASKEGPNTEAFF
CDR3 DNA: TGTGCCAGCAAAGAAGGCCCCAACACTGAAGCTTTCTTT
V gene: TRBV25-1
D gene: .
J gene: TRBJ1-1
clone size: .

CDR3 protein: CASSLAGPFPGDTQYF
CDR3 DNA: TGCGCCAGCAGCTTGGCCGGGCCCTTCCCTGGGGATACGCAGTATTTT
V gene: TRBV5-1
D gene: .
J gene: TRBJ2-3
clone size: .

CDR3 protein: CASSWDRGRTGELFF
CDR3 DNA: TGTGCCAGCAGTTGGGACAGGGGCAGAACCGGGGAGCTGTTTTTT
V gene: TRBV27
D gene: TRBD1
J gene: TRBJ2-2
clone size: .

CDR3 protein: CSGTAYEDTQYF
CDR3 DNA: TGCAGCGGGACGGCCTATGAAGATACGCAGTATTTT
V gene: TRBV29-1
D gene: .
J gene: TRBJ2-3
clone size: .

CDR3 protein: CASSPDRNQPQHF
CDR3 DNA: TGCGCCAGCAGCCCGGACCGGAATCAGCCCCAGCATTTT
V gene: TRBV5-1
D gene: .
J gene: TRBJ1-5
clone size: .

CDR3 protein: CASSLYTTGELFF
CDR3 DNA: TGTGCCAGCAGCTTGTACACCACCGGGGAGCTGTTTTTT
V gene: TRBV7-8
D gene: .
J gene: TRBJ2-2
clone size: .

CDR3 protein: CATSTGGQTGELFF
CDR3 DNA: TGTGCCACCAGCACGGGGGGTCAAACCGGGGAGCTGTTTTTT
V gene: TRBV15
D gene: TRBD2
J gene: TRBJ2-2
clone size: .

CDR3 protein: CASSRGGQVYGYTF
CDR3 DNA: TGTGCCAGTAGTAGAGGCGGACAGGTCTATGGCTACACCTTC
V gene: TRBV19
D gene: TRBD1
J gene: TRBJ1-2
clone size: .

CDR3 protein: CASSSGRNGANVLTF
CDR3 DNA: TGTGCCAGCAGCTCTGGGCGGAACGGGGCCAACGTCCTGACTTTC
V gene: TRBV7-9
D gene: .
J gene: TRBJ2-6
clone size: .

CDR3 protein: CASSLGTDEKLFF
CDR3 DNA: TGTGCCAGCAGCTTAGGTACAGACGAAAAACTGTTTTTT
V gene: TRBV7-9
D gene: .
J gene: TRBJ1-4
clone size: .

CDR3 protein: CASSTIGTGEGYTF
CDR3 DNA: TGTGCCAGCAGCACTATTGGGACAGGGGAGGGCTACACCTTC
V gene: TRBV13
D gene: TRBD1
J gene: TRBJ1-2
clone size: .

CDR3 protein: CASSDDRGYGYTF
CDR3 DNA: TGTGCCAGCAGTGACGACAGGGGTTATGGCTACACCTTC
V gene: TRBV27
D gene: TRBD1
J gene: TRBJ1-2
clone size: .

CDR3 protein: CASSPGTGPYGYTF
CDR3 DNA: TGTGCCAGCAGCCCCGGGACGGGACCCTATGGCTACACCTTC
V gene: TRBV13
D gene: .
J gene: TRBJ1-2
clone size: .

CDR3 protein: CAIQRATNEKLFF
CDR3 DNA: TGTGCCATACAGCGTGCAACTAATGAAAAACTGTTTTTT
V gene: TRBV10-3
D gene: .
J gene: TRBJ1-4
clone size: .

CDR3 protein: CASSRTYSSTDTQYF
CDR3 DNA: TGTGCCAGCAGCAGGACTTACTCAAGCACAGATACGCAGTATTTT
V gene: TRBV6-4
D gene: .
J gene: TRBJ2-3
clone size: few

CDR3 protein: CASSLFSGANVLTF
CDR3 DNA: TGTGCCAGCAGCTTATTCTCTGGGGCCAACGTCCTGACTTTC
V gene: TRBV7-2
D gene: .
J gene: TRBJ2-6
clone size: .

CDR3 protein: CASSLGPGQAGHGYTF
CDR3 DNA: TGTGCCAGCAGCTTAGGCCCGGGACAGGCCGGTCACGGCTACACCTTC
V gene: TRBV13
D gene: TRBD1
J gene: TRBJ1-2
clone size: .

CDR3 protein: CASSLASGGTYEQYF
CDR3 DNA: TGCGCCAGCAGCTTGGCCTCGGGGGGCACCTACGAGCAGTACTTC
V gene: TRBV5-1
D gene: .
J gene: TRBJ2-7
clone size: .

CDR3 protein: CASSPRTGVGTEAFF
CDR3 DNA: TGTGCCAGCTCACCAAGGACAGGGGTGGGCACTGAAGCTTTCTTT
V gene: TRBV18
D gene: TRBD1
J gene: TRBJ1-1
clone size: .

CDR3 protein: CASSPGGDQTQYF
CDR3 DNA: TGTGCCAGCAGCCCCGGGGGGGATCAAACGCAGTATTTT
V gene: TRBV9
D gene: TRBD2
J gene: TRBJ2-3
clone size: .

CDR3 protein: CASSPSTGDEEKLFF
CDR3 DNA: TGTGCCAGCTCACCATCGACAGGGGATGAAGAAAAACTGTTTTTT
V gene: TRBV18
D gene: TRBD1
J gene: TRBJ1-4
clone size: medium-sized

CDR3 protein: CASSQGSRELFF
CDR3 DNA: TGTGCCAGCAGCCAGGGGAGCCGGGAGCTGTTTTTT
V gene: TRBV7-9
D gene: .
J gene: TRBJ2-2
clone size: .

CDR3 protein: CASSLPLKSGRQYNEQFF
CDR3 DNA: TGCGCCAGCAGCTTGCCCCTTAAGAGCGGGAGGCAGTACAATGAGCAGTTCTTC
V gene: TRBV5-1
D gene: TRBD2
J gene: TRBJ2-1
clone size: .

CDR3 protein: CASSSESRGRYGYTF
CDR3 DNA: TGTGCCAGCAGCTCTGAATCGAGAGGGCGCTATGGCTACACCTTC
V gene: TRBV5-6
D gene: .
J gene: TRBJ1-2
clone size: .

CDR3 protein: CASSLSSRAQRYEQFF
CDR3 DNA: TGCGCCAGCAGCTTGTCTAGTCGGGCCCAGCGTTATGAGCAGTTCTTC
V gene: TRBV5-1
D gene: .
J gene: TRBJ2-1
clone size: .

CDR3 protein: CASSQEVPRQLSTDTQYF
CDR3 DNA: TGTGCCAGCAGCCAAGAGGTCCCAAGACAGCTGAGCACAGATACGCAGTATTTT
V gene: TRBV4-2
D gene: .
J gene: TRBJ2-3
clone size: .

CDR3 protein: CASSSSVGALNIQYF
CDR3 DNA: TGTGCCAGCTCATCGTCTGTGGGGGCCCTAAACATTCAGTACTTC
V gene: TRBV18
D gene: .
J gene: TRBJ2-4
clone size: .

CDR3 protein: CASSKQGDPNEKLFF
CDR3 DNA: TGTGCCAGCAGCAAACAGGGGGATCCCAATGAAAAACTGTTTTTT
V gene: TRBV7-2
D gene: TRBD1
J gene: TRBJ1-4
clone size: .

CDR3 protein: CASSFPQGADEQFF
CDR3 DNA: TGTGCCAGCAGCTTCCCGCAGGGGGCTGATGAGCAGTTCTTC
V gene: TRBV11-3
D gene: TRBD1
J gene: TRBJ2-1
clone size: .

CDR3 protein: CASSSQGTETQYF
CDR3 DNA: TGTGCCAGCAGTTCACAGGGGACAGAGACCCAGTACTTC
V gene: TRBV2
D gene: TRBD1
J gene: TRBJ2-5
clone size: few